These 9 T cell receptor beta chains share one sample of origin, sequenced in a study of T-cell memory formation after mild COVID-19. TCRdb re-called the 5' RACE reads through MiXCR, storing one row per CDR3 protein. Of about 400,000 distinct CDR3 sequences in the sample, approximately 15% were seen once. Sequencing was performed on PBMCs or a T cell subset sorted from them (not recorded which). Every receptor here comes from a man aged 18-30 years who had mild COVID-19 (a few samples of this study predate the infection). Cell type and time point are not known.

V is TRBV20-1 and J is TRBJ1-1; tentatively, D is TRBD1 (5 bases). Germline lookup yields CDR1 DFQATT and CDR2 SNEGSKA (reference sequence). The V end lost 0 bases, the J end lost 4 bases, and 15 bases lay between the germline ends. The CDR3 sequence is 15 residues long. CDR3 region: CSARDRRRGGTEAFF. Here the CDR3 DNA reads TGCAGTGCTAGAGATCGTCGTCGGGGGGGCACTGAAGCTTTCTTT.

A few counts support this clonotype. The V call is TRBV5-6, the J call TRBJ2-7; D is perhaps TRBD2 (6 bases). The CDR3 has 13 residues. Germline lookup yields CDR1 SGHDT and CDR2 YYEEEE. V gave up 3 bases and J gave up 10 bases, with 17 bases separating them. In DNA form, the CDR3 reads TGTGCCAGCAGCTCGGGATTCGGGGGAGGTCAGTACGTC. It is translated as CASSSGFGGGQYV.

This clonotype was counted ten times or more. The chain links TRBV7-2 to TRBJ2-3; D may be TRBD1 or TRBD2 (5 bases each). V lost 5 bases and J lost 1, with 13 bases in between. CDR1 and CDR2 (germline): SGHTA, FQGNSA. CDR3 length: 15 amino acids. The CDR3 is CASSPSRGRTDTQYF. As DNA, the CDR3 is TGTGCCAGCAGCCCGAGTCGGGGACGCACAGATACGCAGTATTTT.

The chain has TRBV4-1 and TRBJ2-7; TRBD2 aligns across 11 bases. Looked up from germline, CDR1 is MGHRA and CDR2 is YSYEKL. The CDR3 sequence is 17 residues long. V gave up 1 base and J gave up 4 bases; unmatched junction bases: 9. The CDR3 sequence: CASSQASPLAGGYEQYF. The CDR3 nucleotides read TGCGCCAGCAGCCAAGCCTCACCCTTAGCGGGGGGGTACGAGCAGTACTTC.

This clonotype occurred many times. The CDR3 region is CASRARGGTDTQYF. In nucleotides, the CDR3 is TGTGCCAGCAGGGCGCGGGGGGGCACAGATACGCAGTATTTT. The chain combines TRBV11-2 with TRBJ2-3; TRBD2 matches 8 bases. This CDR3 comprises 14 residues. V trimming: 6 bases; J trimming: 1 base; junction bases outside the gene matches: 3. Germline V gene lookup returns CDR1 SGHAT and CDR2 FQNNGV.

The chain combines TRBV12-3 or TRBV12-4 with TRBJ1-1; TRBD1 matches at 7 bases. The trim removed 6 bases at V and 10 bases at J, leaving 14 bases unmatched. The CDR3 runs to 14 residues. CDR3 region: CASRPRTGSRGAFF. The DNA of the CDR3 is TGTGCCAGCAGACCCAGGACAGGATCAAGGGGAGCTTTCTTT.

This clonotype was counted only a few times. The chain joins TRBV5-1 to TRBJ1-1; D is uncertain. Germline V gene data show CDR1 as SGHRS and CDR2 as YFSETQ. This CDR3 has 13 residues. V lost 4 bases to trimming and J lost 5 bases, with 12 bases between them. CDR3 nucleotides: TGCGCCAGCAGCGCAATGGAGGGTACTGAAGCTTTCTTT. Translated: CASSAMEGTEAFF. Full variable domain (remainder filled in from reference TRBV5-1 and TRBJ1-1): KAGVTQTPRYLIKTRGQQVTLSCSPISGHRSVSWYQQTPGQGLQFLFEYFSETQRNKGNFPGRFSGRQFSNSRSEMNVSTLELGDSALYLCASSAMEGTEAFFGQGTRLTVV.

This clonotype came up a few times. This chain links TRBV15 with TRBJ1-6, with D maybe TRBD1 (6 bases). V lost 8 bases and J 14 bases, leaving 25 bases between the germline ends. The CDR3 contains 15 residues. Germline CDR1 and CDR2: LNHNV and YYDKDF (reference sequence). Here the CDR3 reads CATRKGGDGAQALHF. CDR3 DNA sequence: TGTGCCACCCGCAAGGGGGGCGACGGGGCCCAGGCCCTCCACTTT.

The table lists this clonotype with a few counts. The V and J genes are TRBV5-1 and TRBJ1-1, with 9 positions matching TRBD1. The CDR3 has 14 amino acids. The junction had 7 bases not matched to a gene; V was cut back by 8 bases and J by 2 bases. The germline V gene encodes CDR1 SGHRS and CDR2 YFSETQ. CDR3 protein: CASRGQGINTEAFF. DNA for the CDR3: TGCGCCAGTAGGGGACAGGGCATAAACACTGAAGCTTTCTTT. Combining the CDR3 with reference TRBV5-1 and TRBJ1-1 gives the whole variable domain KAGVTQTPRYLIKTRGQQVTLSCSPISGHRSVSWYQQTPGQGLQFLFEYFSETQRNKGNFPGRFSGRQFSNSRSEMNVSTLELGDSALYLCASRGQGINTEAFFGQGTRLTVV.